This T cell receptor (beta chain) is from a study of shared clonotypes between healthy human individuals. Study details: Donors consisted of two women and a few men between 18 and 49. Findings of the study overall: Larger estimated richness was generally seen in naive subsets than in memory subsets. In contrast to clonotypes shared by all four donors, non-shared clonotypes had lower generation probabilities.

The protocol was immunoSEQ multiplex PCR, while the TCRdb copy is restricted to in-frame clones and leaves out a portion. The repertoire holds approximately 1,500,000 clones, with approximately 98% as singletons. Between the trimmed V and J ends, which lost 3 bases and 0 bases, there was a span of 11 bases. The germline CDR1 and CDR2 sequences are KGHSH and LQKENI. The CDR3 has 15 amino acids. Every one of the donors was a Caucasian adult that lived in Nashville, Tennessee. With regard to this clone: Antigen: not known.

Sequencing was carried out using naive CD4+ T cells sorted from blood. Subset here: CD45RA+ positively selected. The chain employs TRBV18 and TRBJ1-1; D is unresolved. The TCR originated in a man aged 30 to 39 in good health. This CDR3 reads CASSPQAAMNTEAFF. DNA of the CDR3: TGTGCCAGCTCACCCCAAGCTGCAATGAACACTGAAGCTTTCTTT.